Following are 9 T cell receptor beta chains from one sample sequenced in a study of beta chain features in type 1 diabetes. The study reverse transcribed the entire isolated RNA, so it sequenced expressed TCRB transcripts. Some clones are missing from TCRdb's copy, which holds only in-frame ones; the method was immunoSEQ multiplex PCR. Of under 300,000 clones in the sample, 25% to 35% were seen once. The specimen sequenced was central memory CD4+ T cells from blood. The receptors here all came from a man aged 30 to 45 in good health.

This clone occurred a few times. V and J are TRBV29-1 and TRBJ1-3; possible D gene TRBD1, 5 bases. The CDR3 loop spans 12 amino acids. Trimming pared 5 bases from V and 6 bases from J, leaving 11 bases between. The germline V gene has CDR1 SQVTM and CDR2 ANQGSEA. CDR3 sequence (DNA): TGCAGCGTTAACAAGGGACCAAACACCATATATTTT. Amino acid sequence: CSVNKGPNTIYF.

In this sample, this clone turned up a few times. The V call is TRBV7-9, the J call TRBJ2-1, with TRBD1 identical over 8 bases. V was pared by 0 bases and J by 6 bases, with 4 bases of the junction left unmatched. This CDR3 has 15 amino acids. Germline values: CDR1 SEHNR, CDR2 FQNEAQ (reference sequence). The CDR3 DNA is TGTGCCAGCAGCTTAGCTTTAACAGGGGGCAATGAGCAGTTCTTC. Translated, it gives CASSLALTGGNEQFF.

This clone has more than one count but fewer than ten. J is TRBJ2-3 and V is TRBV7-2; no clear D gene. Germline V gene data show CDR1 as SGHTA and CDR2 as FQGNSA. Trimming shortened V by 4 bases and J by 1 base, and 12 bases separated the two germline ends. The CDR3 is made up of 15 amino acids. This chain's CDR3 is CASSSGRPRTDTQYF. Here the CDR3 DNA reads TGTGCCAGCAGCTCTGGTCGCCCGCGCACAGATACGCAGTATTTT.

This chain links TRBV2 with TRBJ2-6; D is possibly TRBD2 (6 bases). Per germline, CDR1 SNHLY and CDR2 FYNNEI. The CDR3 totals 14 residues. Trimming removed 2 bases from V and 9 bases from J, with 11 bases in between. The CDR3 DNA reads TGTGCCAGCAGTGAAATCCCGGGAGTCAACGTCCTGACTTTC. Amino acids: CASSEIPGVNVLTF.

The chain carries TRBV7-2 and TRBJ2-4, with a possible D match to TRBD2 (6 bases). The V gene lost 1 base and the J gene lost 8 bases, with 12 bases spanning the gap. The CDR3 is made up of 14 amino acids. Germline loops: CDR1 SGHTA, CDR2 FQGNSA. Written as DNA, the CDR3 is TGTGCCAGCAGCTTAGTGGGAGGCACCCACATTCAGTACTTC. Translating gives CASSLVGGTHIQYF.

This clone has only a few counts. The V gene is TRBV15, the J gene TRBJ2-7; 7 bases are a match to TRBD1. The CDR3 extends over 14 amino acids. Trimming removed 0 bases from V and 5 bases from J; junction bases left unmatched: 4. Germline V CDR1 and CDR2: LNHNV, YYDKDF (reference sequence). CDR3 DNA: TGTGCCACCAGCAGAGATCAACAGGGGAACGAGCAGTACTTC. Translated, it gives CATSRDQQGNEQYF.

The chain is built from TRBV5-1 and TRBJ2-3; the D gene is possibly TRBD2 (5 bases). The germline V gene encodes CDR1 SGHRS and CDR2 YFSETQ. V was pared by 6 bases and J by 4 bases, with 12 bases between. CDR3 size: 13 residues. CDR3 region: CASTRAPPDTQYF. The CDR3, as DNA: TGCGCCAGCACGAGGGCCCCCCCAGATACGCAGTATTTT.

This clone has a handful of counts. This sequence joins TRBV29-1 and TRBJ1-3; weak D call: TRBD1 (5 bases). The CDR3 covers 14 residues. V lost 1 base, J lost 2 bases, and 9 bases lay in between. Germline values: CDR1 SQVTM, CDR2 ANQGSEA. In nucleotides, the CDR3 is TGCAGCGTTGAAGGTTTGGGACCTGGAAACACCATATATTTT. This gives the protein CSVEGLGPGNTIYF.

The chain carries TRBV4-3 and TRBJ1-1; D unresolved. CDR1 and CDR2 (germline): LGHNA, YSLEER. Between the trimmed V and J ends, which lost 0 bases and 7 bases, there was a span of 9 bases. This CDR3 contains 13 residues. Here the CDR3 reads CASSQESGNEAFF. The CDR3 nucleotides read TGCGCCAGCAGCCAAGAATCCGGGAATGAAGCTTTCTTT.